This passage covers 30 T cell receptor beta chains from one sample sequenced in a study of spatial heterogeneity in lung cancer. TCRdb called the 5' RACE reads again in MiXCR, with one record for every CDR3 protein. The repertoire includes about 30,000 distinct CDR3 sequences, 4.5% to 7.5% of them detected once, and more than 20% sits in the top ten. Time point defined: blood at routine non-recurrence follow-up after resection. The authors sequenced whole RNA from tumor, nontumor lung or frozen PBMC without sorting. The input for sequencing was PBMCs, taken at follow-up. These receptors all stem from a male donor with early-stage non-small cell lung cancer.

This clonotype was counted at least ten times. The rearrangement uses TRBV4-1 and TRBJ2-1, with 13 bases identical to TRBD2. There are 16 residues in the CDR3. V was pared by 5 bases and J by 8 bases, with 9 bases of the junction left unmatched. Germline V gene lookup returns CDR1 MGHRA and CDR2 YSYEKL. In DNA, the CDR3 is TGCGCCAGCAGCGCACGACTAGCGGGGGGCATAGATGAGCAGTTCTTC. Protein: CASSARLAGGIDEQFF.

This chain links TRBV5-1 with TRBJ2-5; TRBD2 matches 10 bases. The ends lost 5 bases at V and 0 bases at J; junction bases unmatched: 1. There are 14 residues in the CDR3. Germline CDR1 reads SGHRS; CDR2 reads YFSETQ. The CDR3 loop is CASRLAGYQETQYF. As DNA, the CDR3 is TGCGCCAGCAGACTAGCGGGATACCAAGAGACCCAGTACTTC.

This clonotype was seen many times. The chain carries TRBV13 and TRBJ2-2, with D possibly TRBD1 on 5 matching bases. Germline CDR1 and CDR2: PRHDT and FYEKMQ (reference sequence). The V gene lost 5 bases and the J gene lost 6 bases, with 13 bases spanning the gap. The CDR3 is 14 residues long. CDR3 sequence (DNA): TGTGCCAGCAGCCCACGAATAGGGGCCGGGGAGCTGTTTTTT. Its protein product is CASSPRIGAGELFF.

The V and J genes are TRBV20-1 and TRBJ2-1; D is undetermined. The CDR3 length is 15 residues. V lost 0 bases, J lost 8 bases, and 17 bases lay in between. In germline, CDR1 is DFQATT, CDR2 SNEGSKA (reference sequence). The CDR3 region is CSARDTGAAGDEQFF. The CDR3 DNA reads TGCAGTGCTAGAGATACCGGTGCGGCCGGAGATGAGCAGTTCTTC.

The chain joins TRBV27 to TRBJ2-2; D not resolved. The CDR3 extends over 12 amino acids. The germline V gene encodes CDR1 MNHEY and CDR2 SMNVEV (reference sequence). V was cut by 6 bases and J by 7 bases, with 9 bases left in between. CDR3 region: CASSTTSGELFF. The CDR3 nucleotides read TGTGCCAGCAGCACGACAAGCGGGGAGCTGTTTTTT.

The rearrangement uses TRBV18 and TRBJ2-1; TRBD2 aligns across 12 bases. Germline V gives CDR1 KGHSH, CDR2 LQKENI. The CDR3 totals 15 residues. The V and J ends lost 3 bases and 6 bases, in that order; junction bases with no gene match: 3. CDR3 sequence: CASSPRTSGTNEQFF. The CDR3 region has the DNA TGTGCCAGCTCACCCCGGACTAGCGGGACCAATGAGCAGTTCTTC.

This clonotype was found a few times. The DNA of the CDR3 is TGTGCCAGCAGCCCCCGCATAACAGGGAACACAGATACGCAGTATTTT. It yields the protein CASSPRITGNTDTQYF. The chain recombines TRBV7-2 with TRBJ2-3; a possible D gene is TRBD1 (6 bases). CDR1 is SGHTA and CDR2 is FQGNSA in the germline V gene. CDR3 length: 16 amino acids. V was cut by 5 bases and J by 2 bases, with 17 bases left in between.

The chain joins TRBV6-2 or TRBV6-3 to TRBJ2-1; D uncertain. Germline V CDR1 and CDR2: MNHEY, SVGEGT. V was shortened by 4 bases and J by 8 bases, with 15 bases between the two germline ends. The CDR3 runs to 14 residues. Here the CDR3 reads CASSSFRTSDEQFF. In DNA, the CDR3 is TGTGCCAGCAGTTCCTTTAGGACGTCGGATGAGCAGTTCTTC.

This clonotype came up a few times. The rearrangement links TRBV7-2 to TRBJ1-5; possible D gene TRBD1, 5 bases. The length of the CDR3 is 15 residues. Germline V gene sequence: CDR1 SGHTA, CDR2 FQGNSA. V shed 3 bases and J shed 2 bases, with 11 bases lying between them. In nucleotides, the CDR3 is TGTGCCAGCAGCTTCGGGGGACGGGGCAATCAGCCCCAGCATTTT. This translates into CASSFGGRGNQPQHF.

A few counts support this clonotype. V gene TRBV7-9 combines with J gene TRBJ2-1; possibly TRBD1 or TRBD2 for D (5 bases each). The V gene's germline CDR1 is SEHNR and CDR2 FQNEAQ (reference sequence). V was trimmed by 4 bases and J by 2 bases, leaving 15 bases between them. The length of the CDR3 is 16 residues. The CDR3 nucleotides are TGTGCCAGCAGCTCACCTCTTCCGGGACCCTACAATGAGCAGTTCTTC. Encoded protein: CASSSPLPGPYNEQFF.

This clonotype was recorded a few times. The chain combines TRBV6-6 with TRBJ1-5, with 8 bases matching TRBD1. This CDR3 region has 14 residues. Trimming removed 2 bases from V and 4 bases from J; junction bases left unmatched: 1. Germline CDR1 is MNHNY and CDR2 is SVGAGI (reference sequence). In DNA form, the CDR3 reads TGTGCCAGCAGTTACGGACAGGGTAATCAGCCCCAGCATTTT. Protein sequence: CASSYGQGNQPQHF.

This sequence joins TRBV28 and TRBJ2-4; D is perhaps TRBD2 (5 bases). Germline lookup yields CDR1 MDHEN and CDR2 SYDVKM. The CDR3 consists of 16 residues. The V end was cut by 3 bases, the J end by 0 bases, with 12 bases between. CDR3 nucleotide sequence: TGTGCCAGCAGTTTGGAGGAAGCCTTAGCCAAAAACATTCAGTACTTC. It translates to CASSLEEALAKNIQYF.

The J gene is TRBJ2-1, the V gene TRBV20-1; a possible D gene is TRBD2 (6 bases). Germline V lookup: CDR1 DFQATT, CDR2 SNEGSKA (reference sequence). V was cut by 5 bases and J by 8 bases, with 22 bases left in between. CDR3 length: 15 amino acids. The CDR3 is CSAGGAGTLGYEQFF. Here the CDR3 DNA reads TGCAGTGCTGGTGGGGCGGGGACCCTCGGCTATGAGCAGTTCTTC.

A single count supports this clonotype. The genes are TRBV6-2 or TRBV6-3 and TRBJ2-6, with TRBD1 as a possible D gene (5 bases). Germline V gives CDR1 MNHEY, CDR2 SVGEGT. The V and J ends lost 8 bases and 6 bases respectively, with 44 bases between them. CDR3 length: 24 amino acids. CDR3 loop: CASGYPPQYQGSRGHSSVANVLTF. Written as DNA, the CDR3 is TGTGCCAGCGGATATCCTCCCCAGTACCAGGGTTCTCGAGGACATTCTTCGGTGGCCAACGTCCTGACTTTC.

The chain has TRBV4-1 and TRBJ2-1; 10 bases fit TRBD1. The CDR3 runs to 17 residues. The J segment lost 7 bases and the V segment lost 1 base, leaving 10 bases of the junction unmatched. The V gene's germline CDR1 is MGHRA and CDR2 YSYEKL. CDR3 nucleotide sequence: TGCGCCAGCAGCCAAGCGATACGGACAGGGGGTTTAAATGAGCAGTTCTTC. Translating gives CASSQAIRTGGLNEQFF.

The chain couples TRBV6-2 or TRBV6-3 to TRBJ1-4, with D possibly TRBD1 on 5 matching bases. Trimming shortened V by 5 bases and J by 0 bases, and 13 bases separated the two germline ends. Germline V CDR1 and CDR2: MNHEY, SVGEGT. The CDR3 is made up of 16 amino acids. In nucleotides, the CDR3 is TGTGCCAGCAGTCTCGGACACCGACCAACTAATGAAAAACTGTTTTTT. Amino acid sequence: CASSLGHRPTNEKLFF.

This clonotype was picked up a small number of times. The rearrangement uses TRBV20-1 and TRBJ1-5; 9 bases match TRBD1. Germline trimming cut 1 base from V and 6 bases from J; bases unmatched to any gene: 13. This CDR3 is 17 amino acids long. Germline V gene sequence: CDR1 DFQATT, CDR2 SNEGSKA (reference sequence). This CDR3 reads CSARAPAGTGKLQPQHF. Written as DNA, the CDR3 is TGCAGTGCTAGAGCGCCTGCCGGGACAGGGAAACTTCAGCCCCAGCATTTT.

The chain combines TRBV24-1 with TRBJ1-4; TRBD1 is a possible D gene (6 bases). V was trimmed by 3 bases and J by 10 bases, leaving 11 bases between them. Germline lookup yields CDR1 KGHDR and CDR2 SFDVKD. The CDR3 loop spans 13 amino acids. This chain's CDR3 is CATSDLQGRKLFF. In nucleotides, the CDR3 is TGTGCCACCAGTGATCTACAGGGACGAAAACTGTTTTTT.

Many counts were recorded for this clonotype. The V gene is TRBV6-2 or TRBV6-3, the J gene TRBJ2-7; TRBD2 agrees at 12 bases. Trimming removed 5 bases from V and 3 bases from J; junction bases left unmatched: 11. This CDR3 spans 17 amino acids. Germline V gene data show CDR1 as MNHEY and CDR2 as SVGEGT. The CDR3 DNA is TGTGCCAGCAGTCCACTTTCTGGACTAGCGGGAAACTACGAGCAGTACGTC. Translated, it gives CASSPLSGLAGNYEQYV.

CDR3 loop: CAISVYNEQFF. The CDR3 DNA sequence: TGTGCCATCAGTGTCTACAATGAGCAGTTCTTC. The rearrangement joins TRBV10-3 to TRBJ2-1; no clear D. CDR3 length: 11 residues. Germline values: CDR1 ENHRY, CDR2 SYGVKD. V was trimmed by 4 bases and J by 3 bases, leaving 1 base between them.

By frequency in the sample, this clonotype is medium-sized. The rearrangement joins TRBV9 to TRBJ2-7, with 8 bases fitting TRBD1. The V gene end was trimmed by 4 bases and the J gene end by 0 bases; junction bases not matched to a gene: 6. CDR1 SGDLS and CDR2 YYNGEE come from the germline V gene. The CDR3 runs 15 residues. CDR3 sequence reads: CASSPADRVSYEQYF. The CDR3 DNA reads TGTGCCAGCAGCCCGGCGGACAGGGTCTCCTACGAGCAGTACTTC.

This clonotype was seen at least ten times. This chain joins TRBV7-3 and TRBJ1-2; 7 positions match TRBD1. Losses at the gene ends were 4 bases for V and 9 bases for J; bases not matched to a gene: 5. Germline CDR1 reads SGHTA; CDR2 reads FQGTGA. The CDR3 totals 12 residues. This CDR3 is CASSSDRESYTF. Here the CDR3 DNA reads TGTGCCAGCAGCTCCGACAGGGAGAGCTACACCTTC.

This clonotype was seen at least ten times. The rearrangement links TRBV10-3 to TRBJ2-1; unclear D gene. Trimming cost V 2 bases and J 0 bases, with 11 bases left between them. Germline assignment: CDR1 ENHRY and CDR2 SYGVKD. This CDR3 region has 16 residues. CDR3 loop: CAISEGLSPSYNEQFF. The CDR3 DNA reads TGTGCCATCAGTGAGGGTCTTTCGCCCTCCTACAATGAGCAGTTCTTC.

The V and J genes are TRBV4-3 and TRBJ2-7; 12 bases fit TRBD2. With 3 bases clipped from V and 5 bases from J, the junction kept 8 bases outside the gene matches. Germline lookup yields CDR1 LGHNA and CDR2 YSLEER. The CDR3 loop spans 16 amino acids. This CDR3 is CASSHSSGRAKNEQYV. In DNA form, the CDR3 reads TGCGCCAGCAGCCACTCTAGCGGGAGGGCCAAGAACGAGCAGTACGTC.

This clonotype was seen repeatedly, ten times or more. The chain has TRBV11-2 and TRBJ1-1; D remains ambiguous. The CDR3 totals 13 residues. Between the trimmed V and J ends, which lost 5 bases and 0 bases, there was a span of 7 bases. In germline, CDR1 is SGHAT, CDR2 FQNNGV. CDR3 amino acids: CASSPSLNTEAFF. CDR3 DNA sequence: TGTGCCAGCAGCCCGAGTTTGAACACTGAAGCTTTCTTT.

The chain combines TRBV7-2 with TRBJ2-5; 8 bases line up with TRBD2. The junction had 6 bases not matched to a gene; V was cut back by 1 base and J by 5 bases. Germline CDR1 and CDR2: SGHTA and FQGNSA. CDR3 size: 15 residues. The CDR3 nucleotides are TGTGCCAGCAGCTTAGTCGGCGGGAGGCAGGAGACCCAGTACTTC. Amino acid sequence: CASSLVGGRQETQYF. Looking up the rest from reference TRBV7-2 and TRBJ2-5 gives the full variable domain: GAGVSQSPSNKVTEKGKDVELRCDPISGHTALYWYRQSLGQGLEFLIYFQGNSAPDKSGLPSDRFSAERTGGSVSTLTIQRTQQEDSAVYLCASSLVGGRQETQYFGPGTRLLVL.

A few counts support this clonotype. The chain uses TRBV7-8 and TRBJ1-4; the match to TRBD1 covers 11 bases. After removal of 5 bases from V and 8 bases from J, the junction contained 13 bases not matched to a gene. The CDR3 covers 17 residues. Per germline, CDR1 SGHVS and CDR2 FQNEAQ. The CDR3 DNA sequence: TGTGCCAGCAGCCCACGGACAGGGGGCTTGAAGCGGGAAAAACTGTTTTTT. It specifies CASSPRTGGLKREKLFF.

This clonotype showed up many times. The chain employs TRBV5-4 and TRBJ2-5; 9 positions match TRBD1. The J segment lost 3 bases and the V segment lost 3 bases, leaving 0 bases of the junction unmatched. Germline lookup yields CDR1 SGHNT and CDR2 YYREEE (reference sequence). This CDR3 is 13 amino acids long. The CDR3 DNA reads TGTGCCAGCAGCTGGGACAGGGAAGAGACCCAGTACTTC. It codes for CASSWDREETQYF.

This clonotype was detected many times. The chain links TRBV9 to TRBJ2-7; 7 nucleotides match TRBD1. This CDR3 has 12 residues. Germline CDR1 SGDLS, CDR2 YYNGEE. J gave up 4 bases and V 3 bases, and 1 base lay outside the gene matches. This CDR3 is CASSATGYEQYF. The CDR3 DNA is TGTGCCAGCAGCGCGACAGGGTACGAGCAGTACTTC.

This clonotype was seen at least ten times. CDR3 bases: TGTGCCAGCAGTCGGATGCGAGAGACCCAGTACTTC. Amino acid sequence: CASSRMRETQYF. The V call is TRBV12-3 or TRBV12-4, the J call TRBJ2-5; D uncertain. CDR3 size: 12 residues. Trimming left V 5 bases short and J 4 bases short, with 8 bases between.